Listed below are T cell receptor beta chains from one sample, sequenced in a study of T cells after yellow fever vaccination. TCRdb called the 5' RACE reads again in MiXCR, with one record for every CDR3 protein. There are around 230,000 distinct CDR3 sequences in the sample; about 7% occur only once, and 0.85% to 1.2% lies in the top ten. This specimen consisted of CD4+ T cells sorted from PBMCs, obtained on the day of the yellow fever booster vaccination. These receptors all stem from a man aged 25-45 years who received the YFV17D yellow fever vaccine. CDR3s include the opening cysteine and the closing phenylalanine or tryptophan. A D gene is named only where the DNA matches it firmly. Clone size, where shown, is once, few, many, or a class for clones that have expanded.

v_gene	abundance	j_gene	d_gene	CDR3nt	CDR3aa
TRBV20-1	NA	TRBJ2-1	TRBD2	TGCAGTGCTATAGCGGGCGACCACAATGAGCAGTTCTTC	CSAIAGDHNEQFF
TRBV29-1	many	TRBJ2-3	NA	TGCATATCAACGATTAGCACAGATACGCAGTATTTT	CISTISTDTQYF
TRBV20-1	NA	TRBJ2-5	NA	TGCAGTGCTAGAGATGTCCGGGAGACCCAGTACTTC	CSARDVRETQYF
TRBV12-5	few	TRBJ2-5	NA	TGTGCTAGTGGCCCGGAGGCCAAACCTGTGGGGACCCAGTACTTC	CASGPEAKPVGTQYF
TRBV20-1	few	TRBJ1-4	NA	TGCAGTGCTAGATACACTACCGCCGCTTGGGGTGAAAAACTGTTTTTT	CSARYTTAAWGEKLFF
TRBV7-9	few	TRBJ2-1	NA	TGTGCCAGCAGCGCCCTCGAGCAGTTCTTC	CASSALEQFF
TRBV6-6	many	TRBJ2-5	NA	TGTGCCAGCACTCAGACGGTTTCAGAGACCCAGTACTTC	CASTQTVSETQYF
TRBV5-1	NA	TRBJ2-2	TRBD2	TGCGCCAGCAGCCCTCCCAGCGGGAGAAACACCGGGGAGCTGTTTTTT	CASSPPSGRNTGELFF
TRBV29-1	many	TRBJ2-3	NA	TGCAGCGTCAGGGTTGGCGGCACAGATACGCAGTATTTT	CSVRVGGTDTQYF
TRBV11-2	many	TRBJ2-3	TRBD2	TGTGCCAGCAGCCCCCTAGCGGGACCCACAGATACGCAGTATTTT	CASSPLAGPTDTQYF
TRBV5-1	NA	TRBJ2-3	NA	TGCGCCAGCAGCTCAAGAGCGGGCGTGGATACGCAGTATTTT	CASSSRAGVDTQYF
TRBV7-2	few	TRBJ2-3	TRBD1	TGTGCCAGCAGCTGGACAGGGCCCCCAGATACGCAGTATTTT	CASSWTGPPDTQYF
TRBV6-2/TRBV6-3	few	TRBJ2-3	NA	TGTGCCAGCAGTACCCATTCTACGCGGATCTATAGCACAGATACGCAGTATTTT	CASSTHSTRIYSTDTQYF
TRBV5-1	few	TRBJ1-4	NA	TGCGCCAGCAGTGTTAGCGACTCTGAAAAACTGTTTTTT	CASSVSDSEKLFF
TRBV14	few	TRBJ2-4	NA	TGTGCCAGCAGCCAAATGGGAGCCAAAAACATTCAGTACTTC	CASSQMGAKNIQYF
TRBV12-3/TRBV12-4	few	TRBJ2-7	NA	TGTGCCAGCAGTCCCCCGCCGAGCTCCTACGAGCAGTACTTC	CASSPPPSSYEQYF
TRBV18	NA	TRBJ1-5	NA	TGTGCCAGCACAAGGGGTCCCGGTCAGCCCCAGCATTTT	CASTRGPGQPQHF
TRBV2	many	TRBJ1-2	NA	TGTGCCAGCAGGGCCAATCTATCTGGCTACACCTTC	CASRANLSGYTF
TRBV7-2	many	TRBJ2-5	TRBD1	TGTGCCAGCAGCTTGAGGACAGGAGAGACCCAGTACTTC	CASSLRTGETQYF
TRBV11-2	NA	TRBJ2-5	NA	TGTGCCAGCAGCTTATACGGCGGACAAGAGACCCAGTACTTC	CASSLYGGQETQYF
TRBV5-1	many	TRBJ2-2	TRBD2	TGCGCCAGCAGCCGAGCGGGGGAGTGGAACACCGGGGAGCTGTTTTTT	CASSRAGEWNTGELFF
TRBV5-1	NA	TRBJ2-5	TRBD2	TGCGCCAGCAGCTTGAAGGTAGCGGGAGCATTAGAGACCCAGTACTTC	CASSLKVAGALETQYF
TRBV7-2	few	TRBJ2-7	NA	TGTGCCAGCAGCTTCGTGGGAAGCGTGTACGAGCAGTACTTC	CASSFVGSVYEQYF
TRBV20-1	many	TRBJ2-7	NA	TGCAGTGCTAGAGACCCCCCGGGGGCGCGGGAAGAGCAGTACTTC	CSARDPPGAREEQYF
TRBV7-2	NA	TRBJ2-2	NA	TGTGCCAGCAGCCAGAGACTAGGGGGATCCACCGGGGAGCTGTTTTTT	CASSQRLGGSTGELFF
TRBV4-3	many	TRBJ2-5	NA	TGCGCCAGCAGCCAAGATCGACAGACCCAGTACTTC	CASSQDRQTQYF
TRBV20-1	many	TRBJ2-1	TRBD2	TGCAGTGCTAGAGATATTGTAGCGGGTATGGATGAGCAGTTCTTC	CSARDIVAGMDEQFF
TRBV25-1	many	TRBJ2-7	NA	TGTGCCAGCAGTGCTATCTCCGGTGGGTCCTACGAGCAGTACTTC	CASSAISGGSYEQYF
TRBV20-1	few	TRBJ2-7	NA	TGCAGTGCTTACAAACCCGGGACCGGCGGTTCCTACGAGCAGTACTTC	CSAYKPGTGGSYEQYF
TRBV19	few	TRBJ2-2	NA	TGTGCCAGTAGTAGGACAGGGACTAGCATTACCGGGGAGCTGTTTTTT	CASSRTGTSITGELFF
TRBV11-2	NA	TRBJ2-7	TRBD2	TGTGCCAGCAGCTTAGTAGTATCGTCGCTAGCGGGACCGCGCGAGCAGTACTTC	CASSLVVSSLAGPREQYF
TRBV20-1	few	TRBJ1-5	NA	TGCAGTGCCCCGGTAGGAGGGGCCGACAATCAGCCCCAGCATTTT	CSAPVGGADNQPQHF
TRBV29-1	many	TRBJ2-1	NA	TGCAGCGTTGTTGGCTTCGGTGAGCAGTTCTTC	CSVVGFGEQFF
TRBV2	few	TRBJ2-7	TRBD2	TGTGCCAGCAGGGTATCTAGCGGGGGGAACTACGAGCAGTACTTC	CASRVSSGGNYEQYF
TRBV11-2	few	TRBJ2-5	NA	TGTGCCAGCAGCGAGACAGGACTTCAAGAGACCCAGTACTTC	CASSETGLQETQYF
TRBV14	many	TRBJ1-1	NA	TGTGCCAGCAGCCAAGTAATTGGGGTGAACACTGAAGCTTTCTTT	CASSQVIGVNTEAFF
TRBV5-1	few	TRBJ1-1	NA	TGCGCCAGCGGCGGACTTGCGAACACTGAAGCTTTCTTT	CASGGLANTEAFF
TRBV14	many	TRBJ2-7	TRBD2	TGTGCCAGCAGCCCTCTACTAGCGGGAGGCCCTCTCTACGAGCAGTACTTC	CASSPLLAGGPLYEQYF
TRBV20-1	many	TRBJ2-5	TRBD2	TGCAGCGGGCGTGCCGGGACTAGCACTATCGAGACCCAGTACTTC	CSGRAGTSTIETQYF
TRBV7-2	NA	TRBJ1-1	NA	TGTGCCAGCAGCTTAGGGGGGTCCAGGGCTGAAGCTTTCTTT	CASSLGGSRAEAFF
TRBV2	NA	TRBJ2-1	NA	TGTGCCAGCAGACTCAGGGGAGTGGATGAGCAGTTCTTC	CASRLRGVDEQFF
TRBV10-2	NA	TRBJ2-7	NA	TGCGCCAGCAGTGAGTCGTATACAAACGAGCAGTACTTC	CASSESYTNEQYF
TRBV6-5	many	TRBJ2-3	NA	TGTGCCAGCAGTTCGACCGGAGCCACAGATACGCAGTATTTT	CASSSTGATDTQYF
TRBV6-1	NA	TRBJ2-3	NA	TGTGCCAGCAGCCGACTTTGGGGGGGCAGCACAGATACGCAGTATTTT	CASSRLWGGSTDTQYF
TRBV4-3	many	TRBJ2-1	TRBD2	TGCGCCAGCAGCCAAAGGACTAGCGGGAATAAGAATGAGCAGTTCTTC	CASSQRTSGNKNEQFF
TRBV7-3	many	TRBJ2-3	TRBD2	TGTGCCAGCAGCCCCCGGGGGGCAGATACGCAGTATTTT	CASSPRGADTQYF
TRBV5-1	NA	TRBJ2-5	TRBD1	TGCGCCAGCCAGGGGGACAGGTTTAGTGAGACCCAGTACTTC	CASQGDRFSETQYF
TRBV20-1	many	TRBJ2-2	TRBD1	TGCAGTGCTAGAGGGAACTTACAGGGGTTCCCCGGGGAGCTGTTTTTT	CSARGNLQGFPGELFF
TRBV11-2	few	TRBJ2-5	TRBD2	TGTGCCAGCAGCTCAAACCGGCCGCGGGGGCAAGAGACCCAGTACTTC	CASSSNRPRGQETQYF
TRBV7-8	few	TRBJ1-6	NA	TGTGCCAGCAGCTCGACCGGGACGGCAGGTTCACCCCTCCACTTT	CASSSTGTAGSPLHF
TRBV12-3/TRBV12-4	many	TRBJ2-1	TRBD2	TGTGCCAGCAGGGACCGGGACTACCATGAGCAGTTCTTC	CASRDRDYHEQFF
TRBV5-1	NA	TRBJ2-7	NA	TGCGCCAGCAGCTTTCAAGGAACCTACTACGAGCAGTACTTC	CASSFQGTYYEQYF
TRBV20-1	many	TRBJ2-6	TRBD2	TGCAGTGCTAGAGTACTCCCTAGCGGTGCGCTCTCTGGGGCCAACGTCCTGACTTTC	CSARVLPSGALSGANVLTF